The 17 T cell receptor beta chains below come from one sample, sequenced in a study of cytomegalovirus exposure and HLA in healthy donors. PCR primers comprised 60 Vbeta and 13 Jbeta primers. Produced via immunoSEQ multiplex PCR; TCRdb's table is partial and in-frame only. This repertoire shows roughly 180,000 clones, approximately 81% found once; its top ten account for approximately 2.4%. Material: PBMCs. All receptors come from a male donor in good health and CMV-seronegative.

The V call is TRBV7-2, the J call TRBJ2-1; 7 bases are shared with TRBD2. Germline trimming cut 3 bases from V and 7 bases from J; bases unmatched to any gene: 3. Germline CDR1 is SGHTA and CDR2 is FQGNSA. The CDR3 loop spans 13 amino acids. CDR3 sequence: CASSFRTRNEQFF. CDR3 nucleotides: TGTGCCAGCAGCTTTCGGACTAGAAATGAGCAGTTCTTC.

The V call is TRBV6-6, the J call TRBJ2-5; a weak D match, TRBD2 (6 bases). V was pared by 3 bases and J by 5 bases, with 7 bases between. The CDR3 consists of 12 residues. Germline CDR1 and CDR2: MNHNY and SVGAGI (reference sequence). The CDR3 protein is CASSYGGETQYF. The CDR3 DNA sequence: TGTGCCAGCAGTTATGGGGGGGAGACCCAGTACTTC.

The rearrangement joins TRBV7-2 to TRBJ2-1, with unresolved D. This CDR3 region has 12 residues. Germline V gene sequence: CDR1 SGHTA, CDR2 FQGNSA. The V end lost 1 base, the J end lost 9 bases, and 7 bases lay between the germline ends. Here the CDR3 DNA reads TGTGCCAGCAGCTTAGTGGCGGCTGAGCAGTTCTTC. It codes for CASSLVAAEQFF.

To note about this clone: The sample carries other DNA sequences with the same CDR3. This chain links TRBV7-2 with TRBJ2-7; 8 nucleotides line up with TRBD1. Losses at the gene ends were 5 bases for V and 1 base for J; bases not matched to a gene: 7. Germline V lookup: CDR1 SGHTA, CDR2 FQGNSA. The CDR3 loop spans 15 amino acids. CDR3 bases: TGTGCCAGCAGCGGAAGACAGGGGAGTTCCTACGAGCAGTACTTC. It codes for CASSGRQGSSYEQYF. Variable domain in full (rest from reference TRBV7-2 and TRBJ2-7): GAGVSQSPSNKVTEKGKDVELRCDPISGHTALYWYRQSLGQGLEFLIYFQGNSAPDKSGLPSDRFSAERTGGSVSTLTIQRTQQEDSAVYLCASSGRQGSSYEQYFGPGTRLTVT.

The chain employs TRBV7-9 and TRBJ2-2; the D gene is possibly TRBD1 (5 bases). Trimming left V 3 bases short and J 6 bases short, with 14 bases between. From germline, CDR1 is SEHNR and CDR2 FQNEAQ (reference sequence). CDR3 length equals 15 residues. The CDR3 here is CASSLGPGSPGELFF. The DNA for the CDR3 is TGTGCCAGCAGCTTGGGTCCAGGGTCCCCCGGGGAGCTGTTTTTT. Drawing the rest from reference TRBV7-9 and TRBJ2-2, the complete variable domain is DTGVSQNPRHKITKRGQNVTFRCDPISEHNRLYWYRQTLGQGPEFLTYFQNEAQLEKSRLLSDRFSAERPKGSFSTLEIQRTEQGDSAMYLCASSLGPGSPGELFFGEGSRLTVL.

This clone has just a few counts. Other nucleotide sequences from this sample produce the same CDR3. The rearrangement links TRBV18 to TRBJ1-1; D possibly corresponds to TRBD1 (5 bases). CDR1 and CDR2 (germline): KGHSH, LQKENI. The CDR3 has 13 residues. V dropped 3 bases and J dropped 1 base, with 6 bases sitting between them. CDR3 residues: CASSPQGNTEAFF. CDR3 bases: TGTGCCAGCTCACCTCAGGGGAACACTGAAGCTTTCTTT.

This chain connects TRBV18 to TRBJ1-4; D is unresolved. The CDR3 contains 15 residues. Trimming removed 4 bases at V and 0 bases at J, with 9 bases between. Germline CDR1 reads KGHSH; CDR2 reads LQKENI. This CDR3 is CASSREAATNEKLFF. The CDR3 coding sequence is TGTGCCAGCTCACGGGAGGCTGCAACTAATGAAAAACTGTTTTTT.

The chain employs TRBV2 and TRBJ2-7; TRBD1 is a possible D gene (6 bases). The germline V gene has CDR1 SNHLY and CDR2 FYNNEI. The CDR3 spans 13 residues. V lost 6 bases, J lost 3 bases, and 12 bases lay in between. CDR3 in DNA: TGTGCCAGCAGCAGGACAGTCAACTACGAGCAGTACTTC. This codes for CASSRTVNYEQYF. The full variable domain, completed using reference TRBV2 and TRBJ2-7, is EPEVTQTPSHQVTQMGQEVILRCVPISNHLYFYWYRQILGQKVEFLVSFYNNEISEKSEIFDDQFSVERPDGSNFTLKIRSTKLEDSAMYFCASSRTVNYEQYFGPGTRLTVT.

The chain recombines TRBV11-2 with TRBJ2-7, with TRBD1 matching over 7 bases. The germline V gene encodes CDR1 SGHAT and CDR2 FQNNGV. The CDR3 runs to 17 residues. The ends lost 3 bases at V and 4 bases at J; junction bases unmatched: 15. The CDR3: CASSFNLPGTDSYEQYF. The CDR3 DNA sequence: TGTGCCAGCAGCTTCAACCTGCCCGGGACAGACTCGTACGAGCAGTACTTC.

The V gene is TRBV28, the J gene TRBJ1-2; possibly TRBD1 for D (5 bases). CDR1 and CDR2 from the germline V gene are MDHEN and SYDVKM. Trimming pared 6 bases from V and 0 bases from J, leaving 23 bases between. The CDR3 length is 18 residues. CDR3 protein: CASRTRDSTLGPNYGYTF. The CDR3 DNA reads as TGTGCCAGCAGAACTCGGGACTCAACCCTGGGGCCTAACTATGGCTACACCTTC.

The chain has TRBV28 and TRBJ1-6, with TRBD1 as a possible D gene (5 bases). The CDR3 consists of 11 residues. The germline V gene encodes CDR1 MDHEN and CDR2 SYDVKM. Trimming took off 9 bases at V and 7 bases at J, with 7 bases between the two ends. CDR3 nucleotide sequence: TGTGCCAGTCAGGGAAATTCACCCCTCCACTTT. Translating it yields CASQGNSPLHF.

The chain uses TRBV5-6 and TRBJ2-7; D is perhaps TRBD2 (5 bases). The CDR3 sequence is 14 residues long. Trimming took off 4 bases at V and 0 bases at J, with 11 bases between the two ends. Per germline, CDR1 SGHDT and CDR2 YYEEEE. The CDR3 region is CASSTLGLSYEQYF. CDR3 in DNA: TGTGCCAGCAGCACCCTAGGACTCTCCTACGAGCAGTACTTC.

V usage is TRBV27 and J usage is TRBJ2-5; 13 nucleotides align to TRBD2. Losses at the gene ends were 6 bases for V and 4 bases for J; bases not matched to a gene: 8. CDR3 length: 16 amino acids. Germline V gene sequence: CDR1 MNHEY, CDR2 SMNVEV (reference sequence). The CDR3 DNA follows: TGTGCCAGCAGCCCCCGACTAGCGGGAGGCATAGAGACCCAGTACTTC. It translates to CASSPRLAGGIETQYF.

The CDR3 is CASSFETGRSYEQYF. CDR3 bases: TGCGCCAGCAGCTTTGAGACAGGGAGGTCCTACGAGCAGTACTTC. The rearrangement links TRBV5-1 to TRBJ2-7; perhaps TRBD1 as D (7 bases). This CDR3 is built from 15 residues. CDR1 and CDR2 from the germline V gene are SGHRS and YFSETQ. V was pared by 2 bases and J by 1 base, with 13 bases between. The whole variable domain, filled in from reference TRBV5-1 and TRBJ2-7, reads KAGVTQTPRYLIKTRGQQVTLSCSPISGHRSVSWYQQTPGQGLQFLFEYFSETQRNKGNFPGRFSGRQFSNSRSEMNVSTLELGDSALYLCASSFETGRSYEQYFGPGTRLTVT.

The J gene is TRBJ2-3, the V gene TRBV5-6, with D hard to call. The CDR3 totals 12 residues. Germline values: CDR1 SGHDT, CDR2 YYEEEE. V lost 0 bases to trimming and J lost 6 bases, with 5 bases between them. CDR3 DNA sequence: TGTGCCAGCAGCTTGGATCGGGATACGCAGTATTTT. This encodes CASSLDRDTQYF.

The rearrangement joins TRBV6-5 to TRBJ1-1, with D possibly being TRBD1 (6 bases). Deletions cut 6 bases from V and 6 bases from J, with 14 bases between. The CDR3 covers 13 residues. Germline CDR1 and CDR2: MNHEY and SVGAGI. The CDR3 nucleotides read TGTGCCAGCAGCTTCGGACAGATGGCTGAAGCTTTCTTT. Translating it yields CASSFGQMAEAFF.

V usage is TRBV19 and J usage is TRBJ2-2; maybe TRBD1 (6 bases). CDR1 is LNHDA, CDR2 SQIVND, per germline (reference sequence). This CDR3 contains 15 residues. The V gene lost 5 bases and the J gene lost 1 base, with 11 bases spanning the gap. The CDR3 DNA sequence: TGTGCCAGTAGTGATCCAGGGGAGAACACCGGGGAGCTGTTTTTT. It translates to CASSDPGENTGELFF.